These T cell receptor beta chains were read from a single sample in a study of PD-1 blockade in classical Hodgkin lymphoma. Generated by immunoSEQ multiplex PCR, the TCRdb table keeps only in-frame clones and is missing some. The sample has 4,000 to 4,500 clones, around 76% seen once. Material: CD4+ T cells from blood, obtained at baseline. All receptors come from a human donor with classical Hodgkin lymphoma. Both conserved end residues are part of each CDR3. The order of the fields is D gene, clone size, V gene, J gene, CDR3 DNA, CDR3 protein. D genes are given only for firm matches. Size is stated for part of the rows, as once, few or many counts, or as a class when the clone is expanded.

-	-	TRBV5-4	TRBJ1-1	TGTGCCAGCAGCCTGGGTAGCACTGAAGCTTTCTTT	CASSLGSTEAFF
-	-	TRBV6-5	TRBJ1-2	TGTGCCAGCCAACAGGGTGACTATGGCTACACCTTC	CASQQGDYGYTF
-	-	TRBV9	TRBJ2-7	TGTGCCAGCAGCTCACACGTGGACACCCCCTACGAGCAGTACTTC	CASSSHVDTPYEQYF
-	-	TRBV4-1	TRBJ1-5	TGCGCCAGCAGCCGGACCCTTAGCAATCAGCCCCAGCATTTT	CASSRTLSNQPQHF
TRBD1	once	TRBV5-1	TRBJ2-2	TGCGCCAGCAGCTTGTACGGACAGGGCACCGGGGAGCTGTTTTTT	CASSLYGQGTGELFF
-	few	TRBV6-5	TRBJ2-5	TGTGCCAGCAGTTACTCATGGGGAGAGACCCAGTACTTC	CASSYSWGETQYF
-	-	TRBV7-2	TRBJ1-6	TGTGCCAGCAGCTTAGGGAGTAATTCACCCCTCCACTTT	CASSLGSNSPLHF
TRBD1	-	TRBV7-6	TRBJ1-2	TGTGCCAGCAGGCGGTGGCCGGGACAGGGGGGAGGTGGCTACACCTTC	CASRRWPGQGGGGYTF
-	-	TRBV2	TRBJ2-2	TGTGCCAGCAGTGTAAGGGGCGCGAGGGGGGAGCTGTTTTTT	CASSVRGARGELFF
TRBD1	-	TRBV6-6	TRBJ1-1	TGTGCCAGCACCCGACAGGGGGCTAGCACTGAAGCTTTCTTT	CASTRQGASTEAFF
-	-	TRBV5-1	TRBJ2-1	TGCGCCAGCAGCTTGGTTTCAGGGGTCAATGAGCAGTTCTTC	CASSLVSGVNEQFF
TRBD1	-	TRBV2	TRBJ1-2	TGTGCCAGCAGTTGGGACAGCTCCGGTGGAGGCTACACCTTC	CASSWDSSGGGYTF
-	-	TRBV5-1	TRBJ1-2	TGCGCCAGCAGCCGGACGGGGGATAGCTATGGCTACACCTTC	CASSRTGDSYGYTF
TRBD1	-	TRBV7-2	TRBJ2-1	TGTGCCAGCAGCCAGAGGACAGGGAGTAAGCAGTTCTTC	CASSQRTGSKQFF
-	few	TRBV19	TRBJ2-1	TGTGCCAGTAGTGGACGCGATGAGCAGTTCTTC	CASSGRDEQFF
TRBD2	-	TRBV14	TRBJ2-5	TGTGCCAGCAGCCAATGGCGGGGGAACCAAGAGACCCAGTACTTC	CASSQWRGNQETQYF
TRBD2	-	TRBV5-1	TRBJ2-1	TGCGCCAGCAGTCAACTTCTAGCGGGGGCGTACAATGAGCAGTTCTTC	CASSQLLAGAYNEQFF
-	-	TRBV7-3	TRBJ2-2	TGTGCCAGCAGCTCAGGACAAACGAACACCGGGGAGCTGTTTTTT	CASSSGQTNTGELFF
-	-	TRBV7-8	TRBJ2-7	TGTGCCAGCAGCTTACCTCCGGGACATCACCCCTACGAGCAGTACTTC	CASSLPPGHHPYEQYF
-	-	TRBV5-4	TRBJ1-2	TGTGCCAGCAGCCCTTACATGGAAGAAGGCTACACCTTC	CASSPYMEEGYTF
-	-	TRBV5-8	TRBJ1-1	TGTGCCAGCAGCGGCGAATCGGCGTTTTGGACACTTTTGAACACTGAAGCTTTCTTT	CASSGESAFWTLLNTEAFF
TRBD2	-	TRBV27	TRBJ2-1	TGTGCCAGCAGTTTAACTAGCGGGGGGGCTTTTGGTGAGCAGTTCTTC	CASSLTSGGAFGEQFF
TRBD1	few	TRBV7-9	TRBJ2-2	TGTGCCAGCCAGGGACAGGGCAACACCGGGGAGCTGTTTTTT	CASQGQGNTGELFF
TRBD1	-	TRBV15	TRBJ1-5	TGTGCCACCAGCAGTGACGGACAGGCGGGTCAGCCCCAGCATTTT	CATSSDGQAGQPQHF
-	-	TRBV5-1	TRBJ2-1	TGCGCCAGCAAGGGTAGTAGCGGTAGCTCCTACAATGAGCAGTTCTTC	CASKGSSGSSYNEQFF
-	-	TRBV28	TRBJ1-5	TGTGCCAGCAGGCCACCTTTGGCACAATCAAGGGCCCAGCATTTT	CASRPPLAQSRAQHF
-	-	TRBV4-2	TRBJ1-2	TGTGCCAGCAGCCAAGATAAGACCAGGGAGGATGGCTACACCTTC	CASSQDKTREDGYTF
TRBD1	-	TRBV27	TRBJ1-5	TGTGCCAGCAGTTGGGGACAGGGGGATCAGCCCCAGCATTTT	CASSWGQGDQPQHF
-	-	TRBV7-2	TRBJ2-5	TGTGCCAGCAGCCTCTACTCTGGTGGGAAGACCCAGTACTTC	CASSLYSGGKTQYF
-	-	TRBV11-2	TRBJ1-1	TGTGCCAGCAGCCCGGGTGCCGGAGGCTATATGAACACTGAAGCTTTCTTT	CASSPGAGGYMNTEAFF
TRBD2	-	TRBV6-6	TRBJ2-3	TGTGCCAGCAGTAAGGGGACTAGCGGGGTTGCAGATACGCAGTATTTT	CASSKGTSGVADTQYF
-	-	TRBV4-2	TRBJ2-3	TGTGCCAGCAGCCAAGGTAGGGGGACAGATACGCAGTATTTT	CASSQGRGTDTQYF
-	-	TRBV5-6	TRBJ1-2	TGTGCCAGCAGCCCCGGCGCCACGGTGGACTATGGCTACACCTTC	CASSPGATVDYGYTF
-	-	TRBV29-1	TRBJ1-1	TGCAGCGTTGAAGAGGGAGCAGCTTTCTTT	CSVEEGAAFF
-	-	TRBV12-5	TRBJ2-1	TGTGCTAGTGGTTTGCCGGGCGGGACAGCCTCAGACTTCAACAATGAGCAGTTCTTC	CASGLPGGTASDFNNEQFF
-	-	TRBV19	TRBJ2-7	TGTGCCAGTAGTAGAGACGCCGGGAGTGGGTACGAGCAGTACTTC	CASSRDAGSGYEQYF
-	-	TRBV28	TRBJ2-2	TGTGCCAGCAGTTCACAGGGAATGGGCGGGGAGCTGTTTTTT	CASSSQGMGGELFF